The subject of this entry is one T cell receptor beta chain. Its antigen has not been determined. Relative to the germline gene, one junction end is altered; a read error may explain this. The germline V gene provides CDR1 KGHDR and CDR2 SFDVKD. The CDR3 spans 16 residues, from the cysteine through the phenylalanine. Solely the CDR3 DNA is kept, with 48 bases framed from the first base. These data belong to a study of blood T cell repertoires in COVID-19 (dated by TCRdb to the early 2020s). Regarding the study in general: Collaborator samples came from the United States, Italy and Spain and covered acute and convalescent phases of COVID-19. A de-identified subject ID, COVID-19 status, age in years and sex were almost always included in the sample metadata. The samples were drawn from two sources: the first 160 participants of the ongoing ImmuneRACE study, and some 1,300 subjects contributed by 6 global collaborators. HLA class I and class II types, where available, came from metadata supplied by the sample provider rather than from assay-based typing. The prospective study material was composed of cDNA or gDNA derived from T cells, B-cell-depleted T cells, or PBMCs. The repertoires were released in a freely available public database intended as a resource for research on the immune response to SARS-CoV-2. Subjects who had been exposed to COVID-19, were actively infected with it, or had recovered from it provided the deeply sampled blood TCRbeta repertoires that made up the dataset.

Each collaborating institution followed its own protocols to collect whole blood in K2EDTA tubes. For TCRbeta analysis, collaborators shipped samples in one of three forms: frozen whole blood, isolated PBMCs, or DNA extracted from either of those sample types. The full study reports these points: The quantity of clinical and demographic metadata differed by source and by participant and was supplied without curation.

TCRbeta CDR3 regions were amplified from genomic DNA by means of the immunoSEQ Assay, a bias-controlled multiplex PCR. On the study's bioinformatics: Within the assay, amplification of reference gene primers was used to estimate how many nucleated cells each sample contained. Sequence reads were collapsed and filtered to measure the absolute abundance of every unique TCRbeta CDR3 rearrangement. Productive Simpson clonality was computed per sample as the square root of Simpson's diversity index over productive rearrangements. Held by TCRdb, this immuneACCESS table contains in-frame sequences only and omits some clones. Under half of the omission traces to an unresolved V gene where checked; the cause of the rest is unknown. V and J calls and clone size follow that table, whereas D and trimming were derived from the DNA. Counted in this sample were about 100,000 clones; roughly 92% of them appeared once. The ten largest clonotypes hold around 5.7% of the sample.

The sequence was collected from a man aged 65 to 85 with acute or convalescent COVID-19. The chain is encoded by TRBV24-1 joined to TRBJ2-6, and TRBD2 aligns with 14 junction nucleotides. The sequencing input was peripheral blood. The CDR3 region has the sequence CAIGLAGGTGANVPTF. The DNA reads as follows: TGTGCCATCGGACTAGCGGGAGGTACTGGGGCCAACGTCCCGACTTTC.